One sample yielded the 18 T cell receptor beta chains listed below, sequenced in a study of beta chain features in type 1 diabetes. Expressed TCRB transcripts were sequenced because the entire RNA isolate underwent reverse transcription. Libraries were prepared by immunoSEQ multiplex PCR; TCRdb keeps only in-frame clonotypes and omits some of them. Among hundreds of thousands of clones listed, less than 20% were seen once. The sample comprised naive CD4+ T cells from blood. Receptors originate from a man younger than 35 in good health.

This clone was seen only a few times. The CDR3 loop reads CASRGTGSIANVLTF. The CDR3 nucleotides read TGTGCCAGCAGGGGGACAGGGAGTATAGCCAACGTCCTGACTTTC. The chain recombines TRBV28 with TRBJ2-6; 9 nucleotides align to TRBD1. Looked up from germline, CDR1 is MDHEN and CDR2 is SYDVKM. J was trimmed by 7 bases and V by 6 bases; bases with no gene match: 7. The CDR3 covers 15 residues.

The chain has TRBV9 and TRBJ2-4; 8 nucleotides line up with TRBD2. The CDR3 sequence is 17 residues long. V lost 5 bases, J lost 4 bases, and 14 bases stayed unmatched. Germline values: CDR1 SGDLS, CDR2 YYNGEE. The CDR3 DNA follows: TGTGCCAGCAGTGGCTCGGGTAGCGGGACCTTAAAAAACATTCAGTACTTC. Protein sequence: CASSGSGSGTLKNIQYF.

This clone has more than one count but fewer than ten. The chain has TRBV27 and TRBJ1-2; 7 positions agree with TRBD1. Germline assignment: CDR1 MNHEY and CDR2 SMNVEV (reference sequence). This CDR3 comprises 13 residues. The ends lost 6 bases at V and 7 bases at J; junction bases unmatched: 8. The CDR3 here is CASRQQGNGGYTF. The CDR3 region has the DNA TGTGCCAGCAGACAACAGGGGAATGGTGGCTACACCTTC.

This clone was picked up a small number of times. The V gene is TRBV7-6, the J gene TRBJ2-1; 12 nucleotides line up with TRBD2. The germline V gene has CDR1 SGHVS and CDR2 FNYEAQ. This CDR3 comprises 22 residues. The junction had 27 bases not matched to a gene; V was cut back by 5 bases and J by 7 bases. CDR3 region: CASSDPGLAGGGSLLGLNEQFF. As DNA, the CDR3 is TGTGCCAGCAGCGATCCGGGACTAGCGGGCGGAGGTTCCCTTTTGGGTTTGAATGAGCAGTTCTTC.

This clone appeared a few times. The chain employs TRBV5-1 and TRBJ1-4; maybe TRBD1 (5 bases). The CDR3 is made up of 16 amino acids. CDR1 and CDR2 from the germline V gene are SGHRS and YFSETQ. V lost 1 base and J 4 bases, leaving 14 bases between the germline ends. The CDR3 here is CASSLPAGQGNEKLFF. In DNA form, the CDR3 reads TGCGCCAGCAGCTTGCCTGCGGGGCAGGGTAATGAAAAACTGTTTTTT.

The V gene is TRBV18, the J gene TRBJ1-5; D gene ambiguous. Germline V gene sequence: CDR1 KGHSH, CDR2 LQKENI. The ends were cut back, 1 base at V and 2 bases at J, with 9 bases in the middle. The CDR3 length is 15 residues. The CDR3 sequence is CASSPRYAGNQPQHF. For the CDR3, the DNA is TGTGCCAGCTCACCACGATACGCCGGCAATCAGCCCCAGCATTTT.

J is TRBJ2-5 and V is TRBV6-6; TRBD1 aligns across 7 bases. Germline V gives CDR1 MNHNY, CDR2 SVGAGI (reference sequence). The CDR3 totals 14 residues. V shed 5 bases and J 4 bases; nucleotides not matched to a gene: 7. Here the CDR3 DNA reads TGTGCCAGCAGTAGGACAGGCTGGTCAGAGACCCAGTACTTC. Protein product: CASSRTGWSETQYF.

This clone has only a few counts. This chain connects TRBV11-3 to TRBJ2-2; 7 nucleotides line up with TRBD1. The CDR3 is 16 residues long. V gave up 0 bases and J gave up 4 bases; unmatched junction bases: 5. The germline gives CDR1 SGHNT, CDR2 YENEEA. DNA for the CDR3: TGTGCCAGCAGCTTAGAAATGGGACAGATCACCGGGGAGCTGTTTTTT. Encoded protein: CASSLEMGQITGELFF.

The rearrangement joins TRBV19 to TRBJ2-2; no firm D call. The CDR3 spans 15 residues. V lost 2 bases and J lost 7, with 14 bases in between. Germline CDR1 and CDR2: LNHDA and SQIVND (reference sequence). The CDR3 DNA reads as TGTGCCAGTAGTATAAGGACCACTCTTATCGGGGAGCTGTTTTTT. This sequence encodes CASSIRTTLIGELFF.

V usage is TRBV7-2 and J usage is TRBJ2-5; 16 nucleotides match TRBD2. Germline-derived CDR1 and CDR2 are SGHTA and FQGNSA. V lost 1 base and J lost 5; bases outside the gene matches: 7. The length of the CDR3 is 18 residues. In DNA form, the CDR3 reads TGTGCCAGCAGCTTAGTTGGGACTAGCGGGAGGGCCCGGGAGACCCAGTACTTC. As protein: CASSLVGTSGRARETQYF.

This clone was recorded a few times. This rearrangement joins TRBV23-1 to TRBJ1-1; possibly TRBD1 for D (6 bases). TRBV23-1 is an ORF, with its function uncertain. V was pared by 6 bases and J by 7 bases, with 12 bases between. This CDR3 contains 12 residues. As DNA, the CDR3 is TGCGCCAGCAGACACAGGGTACGTGAAGCTTTCTTT. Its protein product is CASRHRVREAFF.

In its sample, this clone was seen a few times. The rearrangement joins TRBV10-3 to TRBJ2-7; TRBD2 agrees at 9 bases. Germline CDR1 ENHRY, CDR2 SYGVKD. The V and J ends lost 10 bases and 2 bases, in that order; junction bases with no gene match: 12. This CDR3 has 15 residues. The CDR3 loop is CATNPRLADTYEQYF. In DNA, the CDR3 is TGTGCCACCAACCCAAGACTAGCGGATACCTACGAGCAGTACTTC.

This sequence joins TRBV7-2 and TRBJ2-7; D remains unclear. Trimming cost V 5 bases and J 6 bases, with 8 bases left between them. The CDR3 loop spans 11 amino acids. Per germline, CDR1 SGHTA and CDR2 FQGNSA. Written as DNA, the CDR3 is TGTGCCAGCAGCCTACTGTTCGAGCAGTACTTC. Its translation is CASSLLFEQYF. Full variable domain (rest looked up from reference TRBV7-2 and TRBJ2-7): GAGVSQSPSNKVTEKGKDVELRCDPISGHTALYWYRQSLGQGLEFLIYFQGNSAPDKSGLPSDRFSAERTGGSVSTLTIQRTQQEDSAVYLCASSLLFEQYFGPGTRLTVT.

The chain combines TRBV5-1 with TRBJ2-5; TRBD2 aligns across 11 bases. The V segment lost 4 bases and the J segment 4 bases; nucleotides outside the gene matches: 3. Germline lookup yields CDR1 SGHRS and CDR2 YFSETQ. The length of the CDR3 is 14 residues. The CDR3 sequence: CASSPGTSGETQYF. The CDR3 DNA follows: TGCGCCAGCAGCCCCGGGACTAGCGGAGAGACCCAGTACTTC. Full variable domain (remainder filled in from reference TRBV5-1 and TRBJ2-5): KAGVTQTPRYLIKTRGQQVTLSCSPISGHRSVSWYQQTPGQGLQFLFEYFSETQRNKGNFPGRFSGRQFSNSRSEMNVSTLELGDSALYLCASSPGTSGETQYFGPGTRLLVL.

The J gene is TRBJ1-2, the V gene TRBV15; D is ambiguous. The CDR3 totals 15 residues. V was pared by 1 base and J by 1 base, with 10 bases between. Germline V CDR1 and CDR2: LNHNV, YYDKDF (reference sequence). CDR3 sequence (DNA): TGTGCCACCAGCAGAGGAGGGAACAGTAACTATGGCTACACCTTC. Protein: CATSRGGNSNYGYTF.

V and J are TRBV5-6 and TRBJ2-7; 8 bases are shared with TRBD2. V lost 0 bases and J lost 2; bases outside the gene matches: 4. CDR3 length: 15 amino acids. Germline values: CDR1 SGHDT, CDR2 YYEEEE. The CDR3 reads CASSLELRGAYEQYF. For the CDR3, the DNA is TGTGCCAGCAGCTTGGAGTTGCGGGGGGCCTACGAGCAGTACTTC.

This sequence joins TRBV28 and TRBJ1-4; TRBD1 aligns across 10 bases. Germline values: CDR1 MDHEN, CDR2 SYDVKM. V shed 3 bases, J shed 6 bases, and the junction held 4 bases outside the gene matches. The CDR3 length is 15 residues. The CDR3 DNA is TGTGCCAGCAGTTTCACCGGGACAGGGGATGAAAAACTGTTTTTT. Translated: CASSFTGTGDEKLFF.

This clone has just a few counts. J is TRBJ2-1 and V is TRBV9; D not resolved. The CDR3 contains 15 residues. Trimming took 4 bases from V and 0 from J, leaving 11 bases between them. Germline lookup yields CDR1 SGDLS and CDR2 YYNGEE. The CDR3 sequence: CASSPHISSYNEQFF. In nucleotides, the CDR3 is TGTGCCAGCAGCCCCCACATAAGCTCCTACAATGAGCAGTTCTTC.